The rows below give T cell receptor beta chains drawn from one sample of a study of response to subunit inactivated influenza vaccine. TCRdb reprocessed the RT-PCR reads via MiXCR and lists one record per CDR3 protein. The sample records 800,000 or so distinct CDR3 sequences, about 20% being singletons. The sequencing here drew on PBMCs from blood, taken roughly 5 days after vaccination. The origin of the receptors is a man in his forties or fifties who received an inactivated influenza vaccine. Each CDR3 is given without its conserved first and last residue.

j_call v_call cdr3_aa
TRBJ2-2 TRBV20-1 SASKLAETAGELF
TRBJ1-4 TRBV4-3 ASSQSKETTNEKLF
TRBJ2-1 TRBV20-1 SASRGGQGAFEQF
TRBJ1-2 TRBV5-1 ASSERSGTPGGYT
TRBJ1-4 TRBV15 ATLKAGLGNEKLF
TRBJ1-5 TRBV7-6 ASSPHEGQPQH
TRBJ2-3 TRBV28 ASSSKTQGTDTQY
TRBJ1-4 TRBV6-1 ASRTDRAGDEKLF
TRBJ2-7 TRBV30 AWSAGTSYEQY
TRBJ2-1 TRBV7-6 ASSPRQRFNDEQF
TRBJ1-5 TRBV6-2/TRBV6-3 ASGETRQNNQPQH
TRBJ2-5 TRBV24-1 ATSDSGLAGGTQY
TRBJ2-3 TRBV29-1 SVRAPDTQY
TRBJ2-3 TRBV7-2 ASSQTSSTDTQY
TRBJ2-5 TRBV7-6 ASSLRVDVVRETQY
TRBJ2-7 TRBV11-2 ASGDRATYEQY
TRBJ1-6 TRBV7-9 ASSLAHTGSPLH
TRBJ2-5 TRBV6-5 ASSYRTGNQETQY
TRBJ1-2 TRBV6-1 ASIGGSMYGYT
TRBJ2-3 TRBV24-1 ATGTSGFLVTDTQY
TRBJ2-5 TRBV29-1 SVDRTERLAGAVETQY
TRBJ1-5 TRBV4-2 ASSQETGSDQPQH
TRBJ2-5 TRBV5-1 ASSGGGQIQETQY
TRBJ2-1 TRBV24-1 ATSVGGVIDEQF
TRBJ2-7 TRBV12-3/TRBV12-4 ASSFLDTYEQY
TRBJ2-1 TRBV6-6 ASTNLKAEQF
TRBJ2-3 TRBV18 ASSPPSGGHHTQY
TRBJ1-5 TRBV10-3 AISAGTGGNQPQH
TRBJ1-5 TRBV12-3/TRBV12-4 ASSLYGISSNQPQH
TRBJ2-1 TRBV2 ASSEGRTSPNKQF
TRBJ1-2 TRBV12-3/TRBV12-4 ASSLTGLGYGYT
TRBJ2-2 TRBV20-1 SAIRDGYTGELF
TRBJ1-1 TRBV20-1 SARVGGMNTEAF
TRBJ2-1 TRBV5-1 ASSLLARSYNEQF